This T cell receptor (beta chain) was identified during a study of T cell responses to AZD1222 COVID-19 vaccine listed by TCRdb under 2021. Looking at the study overall: AZD1222 recipients with second doses at about 4 weeks or about 12 weeks were pooled, because spike-specific TCR depth and breadth did not differ between schedules. A total of 230 to 250 trial participants underwent TCR sequencing, of whom 207 received two doses of AZD1222 and approximately 25 received two doses of the MenACWY control vaccine. Trial participants were enrolled into age subgroups of 18-55, 56-69 and 70-plus years, which contained about 150, 28 and 57 TCR-sequenced participants, respectively.

Study-level results and caveats: After two AZD1222 doses, both the breadth and the depth of spike-specific TCRs were significantly higher than at day 0 and than in MenACWY recipients. Reportedly, almost half of the unique spike-specific TCRs recognized epitopes lying outside the regions that are mutated in the B.1.351 and B.1.1.7 variants. The 56-69-year group was small, and its depth increase did not reach significance, likely because of low power. Because no samples from the day 14 peak response were available, repertoires could be characterized only after the peak T cell response. CD4 TCRs associated with the vaccine covered the entire spike protein, and the dominant responses were in regions 160-218 and 743-854. Conclusions about previously exposed vaccinees are limited, since just six AZD1222 recipients were seropositive for SARS-CoV-2 at baseline. Most participants were white British and females outnumbered males, and the authors suggested that clonal diversity may have been underestimated.

The sample's time point label is to be understood as: baseline before first vaccination. Vaccinee samples were obtained from the UK trials COV001 and COV002, which included a single-blind randomized controlled phase 2/3 trial of AZD1222 (ChAdOx1 nCoV-19) in healthy adults. For TCRbeta chain sequencing, PBMC samples were collected from trial participants at day 0 and at day 28 after the second dose. Including the terminal cysteine and phenylalanine, the CDR3 comprises 16 residues. CDR3 DNA is the only sequence kept; it has 48 bases, read in frame from the first base. CDR1 and CDR2 (SGHTA, FQGNSA) derive from the germline V gene. Trimming at the junction amounts to 5 bases on V and 8 bases on J, and the germline ends lie 19 bases apart. Turning to this clone: The specificity of this receptor is unknown. Qualities for individual bases were not recorded, and no much larger clone is one base off.

The CDR3 regions of human TCRbeta chains were analyzed by immunosequencing. Regarding the original processing steps: TCRs in the repertoires were compared against a reference library of SARS-CoV-2-specific TCRs that had been generated with the MIRA antigen-specificity platform. Breadth meant the fraction of unique TCRs that were SARS-CoV-2-associated, whereas depth meant the fraction of total T cells that were SARS-CoV-2-associated. Using the MIRA data, every spike-specific TCR was mapped to the spike region that the TCR reacted to and assigned to either a CD4 or a CD8 class. Log10-transformed breadth and depth values were compared by one-way ANOVA with Sidak's multiple comparisons tests. TCRdb provides this immuneACCESS table in a form limited to in-frame rearrangements. Some clones are lacking; in checked studies, under half of them reflect an unresolved V gene, and why the rest are absent is not known. That table is the source of V, J and clone size, and D and trimming were worked out from the DNA. The sample records around 77,000 clones, about nine tenths of which are singletons. 24% of the sample is in the top ten clones.

The source of this sequence is an adult in good health. Recombination linked TRBV7-2 to TRBJ1-6; the D gene is unclear. Here the sequenced sample was peripheral blood, taken on day 0 of AZD1222 vaccination. The nucleotide sequence reads TGTGCCAGCAGCCGCCGGAGCGGCGCTGAAGATTCACCCCTCCACTTT. This encodes CASSRRSGAEDSPLHF.